The TCR beta chain described here comes from a study of T cells after yellow fever vaccination. Study-wide findings and caveats: Peak timing came faster in the weaker secondary response, day 5 versus 15. Abundant contaminating clonotypes from the bulk population could appear in FACS-sorted repertoires. Reappearance after the booster was seen for most primary-vaccination clones, at 96% CD4 and around 88% CD8.

In this sample, this clonotype turned up a few times. Its antigen is unknown. The CDR3 consists of 15 residues. Germline CDR1 reads KGHSH; CDR2 reads LQKENI. Trimming shortened V by 3 bases and J by 8 bases, and 19 bases separated the two germline ends. The study made its TCR cDNA through 5'RACE template switching. That step introduced a universal primer site along with UMIs. TCRdb re-called the 5' RACE reads through MiXCR, storing one row per CDR3 protein. The sample carries some 300,000 distinct CDR3 sequences, roughly 9% recorded once. The chain links TRBV18 to TRBJ1-2, with a possible D match to TRBD1 (6 bases). This clonotype originated in a man younger than 30 who received the YFV17D yellow fever vaccine. Sequencing used CD4+ T cells sorted from PBMCs, obtained 5 days after the yellow fever booster vaccination. Here the CDR3 reads CASSPGRRTGYGYTF. As DNA, the CDR3 is TGTGCCAGCTCACCGGGGCGGCGAACAGGGTACGGCTACACCTTC.